The 27 T cell receptor beta chains below come from one sample, sequenced in a study of technical replicates of blood from a handful of donors. Here immunoSEQ multiplex PCR was the method, and the copy in TCRdb shows in-frame clones only, minus some. The sample has about 88,000 clones, 85% to 95% seen once. The sample comprised T cells isolated from PBMCs. The receptor source for this set is a human donor in good health.

This clone occurred a few times. Here the CDR3 DNA reads TGTGCCAGCAGCTTAGGATCGGGACATAGCCCCAGTCGGGGCTACACCTTC. Protein: CASSLGSGHSPSRGYTF. The chain carries TRBV13 and TRBJ1-2, with a weak D call TRBD1 (6 bases). The CDR3 is 17 amino acids. Per the germline V gene, CDR1 is PRHDT and CDR2 is FYEKMQ (reference sequence). V lost 0 bases and J 8 bases, leaving 22 bases between the germline ends.

The chain uses TRBV6-1 and TRBJ1-1; 7 bases map to TRBD1. CDR3 length equals 12 residues. The J segment lost 3 bases and the V segment lost 6 bases, leaving 1 base of the junction unmatched. The germline V gene encodes CDR1 MNHNS and CDR2 SASEGT. CDR3 sequence reads: CASRGQYTEAFF. The CDR3, as DNA: TGTGCCAGCAGGGGACAGTACACTGAAGCTTTCTTT.

This chain connects TRBV30 to TRBJ2-1; 9 bases map to TRBD2. The trim removed 4 bases at V and 10 bases at J, leaving 8 bases unmatched. Germline values: CDR1 GTSNPN, CDR2 SVGIG (reference sequence). The CDR3 has 13 amino acids. As DNA, the CDR3 is TGTGCCTGGACTAGCGGGGACCTTCGGGAGCAGTTCTTC. It codes for CAWTSGDLREQFF.

This chain links TRBV30 with TRBJ2-5, with 11 positions matching TRBD2. The CDR3 spans 14 residues. V was pared by 3 bases and J by 5 bases, with 5 bases of the junction left unmatched. Germline CDR1 is GTSNPN and CDR2 is SVGIG (reference sequence). CDR3: CAWSPGLAEETQYF. In DNA, the CDR3 is TGTGCCTGGAGCCCGGGACTAGCGGAGGAGACCCAGTACTTC.

The chain has TRBV19 and TRBJ2-7; TRBD1 matches 7 bases. This CDR3 spans 13 amino acids. CDR1 and CDR2 from the germline V gene are LNHDA and SQIVND (reference sequence). Germline trimming cut 5 bases from V and 5 bases from J; bases unmatched to any gene: 6. The CDR3 coding sequence is TGTGCCAGTAGTTATGGACAGGCCCACGAGCAGTACTTC. It is translated as CASSYGQAHEQYF.

V gene TRBV7-2 combines with J gene TRBJ2-7; TRBD1 matches at 7 bases. The V gene end was trimmed by 0 bases and the J gene end by 6 bases; junction bases not matched to a gene: 2. This CDR3 region has 13 residues. Per germline, CDR1 SGHTA and CDR2 FQGNSA. The CDR3 bases are TGTGCCAGCAGCTTAGCACAGGGGTTCGAGCAGTACTTC. The encoded protein is CASSLAQGFEQYF.

This clone came up a few times. The chain recombines TRBV19 with TRBJ2-7; weak D call: TRBD1 (6 bases). Per the germline V gene, CDR1 is LNHDA and CDR2 is SQIVND (reference sequence). CDR3 length: 13 residues. Trimming removed 4 bases at V and 5 bases at J, with 12 bases between. The CDR3 sequence: CASSTDRFHEQYF. The CDR3 DNA is TGTGCCAGTAGTACCGACAGGTTCCACGAGCAGTACTTC.

The chain couples TRBV13 to TRBJ2-5; 10 bases are a match to TRBD2. Losses at the gene ends were 4 bases for V and 4 bases for J; bases not matched to a gene: 12. Looked up from germline, CDR1 is PRHDT and CDR2 is FYEKMQ (reference sequence). CDR3 length: 17 amino acids. This CDR3 is CASSSLSPLAGGETQYF. The DNA of the CDR3 is TGTGCCAGCAGCTCCCTTTCCCCGTTAGCGGGAGGAGAGACCCAGTACTTC.

This chain connects TRBV19 to TRBJ2-3; maybe TRBD1 (6 bases). The CDR3 loop spans 14 amino acids. Germline loops: CDR1 LNHDA, CDR2 SQIVND (reference sequence). Trimming removed 5 bases from V and 1 base from J, with 10 bases in between. The CDR3 bases are TGTGCCAGTAGTTCCCGACAGGGCACAGATACGCAGTATTTT. This encodes CASSSRQGTDTQYF.

The rearrangement links TRBV28 to TRBJ1-5; TRBD1 matches 9 bases. J was trimmed by 3 bases and V by 6 bases; bases with no gene match: 9. Germline values: CDR1 MDHEN, CDR2 SYDVKM. The CDR3 spans 16 residues. The CDR3 nucleotides are TGTGCCAGCAGAGCCGGGACAGGGATTGTCAATCAGCCCCAGCATTTT. Its protein is CASRAGTGIVNQPQHF.

This chain uses TRBV7-6 with TRBJ2-1; 7 bases match TRBD2. The V segment lost 7 bases and the J segment 4 bases; nucleotides outside the gene matches: 10. The CDR3 runs 15 residues. The germline V gene encodes CDR1 SGHVS and CDR2 FNYEAQ. In DNA form, the CDR3 reads TGTGCCAGCAACCCCACCGGGACTATATACAATGAGCAGTTCTTC. As protein: CASNPTGTIYNEQFF.

CDR3 sequence (DNA): TGTGCCACCAGCAGAGATAGAGAGTACAGGGGGGGGAATGAGCAGTTCTTC. Protein: CATSRDREYRGGNEQFF. J is TRBJ2-1 and V is TRBV15, with D perhaps matching TRBD1 (8 bases). The CDR3 has 17 residues. V lost 0 bases, J lost 7 bases, and 19 bases lay in between. Germline CDR1 is LNHNV and CDR2 is YYDKDF (reference sequence). The full variable domain, completed using reference TRBV15 and TRBJ2-1, is DAMVIQNPRYQVTQFGKPVTLSCSQTLNHNVMYWYQQKSSQAPKLLFHYYDKDFNNEADTPDNFQSRRPNTSFCFLDIRSPGLGDTAMYLCATSRDREYRGGNEQFFGPGTRLTVL.

The V call is TRBV29-1, the J call TRBJ1-3; a weak D match, TRBD1 (5 bases). The germline V gene encodes CDR1 SQVTM and CDR2 ANQGSEA. The ends were cut back, 1 base at V and 3 bases at J, with 7 bases in the middle. The CDR3 length is 13 residues. The CDR3, as DNA: TGCAGCGTTGAAGGAAGGGGTGGAAACACCATATATTTT. Translating gives CSVEGRGGNTIYF.

V and J are TRBV19 and TRBJ2-3; the D is unclear. Trimming removed 5 bases from V and 6 bases from J, with 6 bases in between. This CDR3 spans 11 amino acids. Germline-derived CDR1 and CDR2 are LNHDA and SQIVND (reference sequence). CDR3 nucleotide sequence: TGTGCCAGTAGTCACTGGGATACGCAGTATTTT. It specifies CASSHWDTQYF.

This chain joins TRBV7-8 and TRBJ2-5; D is possibly TRBD1 (5 bases). Germline CDR1 SGHVS, CDR2 FQNEAQ. This CDR3 is built from 14 residues. Trimming stripped 1 base from V and 7 bases from J, with 13 bases between. This CDR3 reads CASSLGGDMMTQYF. For the CDR3, the DNA is TGTGCCAGCAGCTTAGGGGGCGACATGATGACCCAGTACTTC. The whole variable domain, remainder taken from reference TRBV7-8 and TRBJ2-5, is GAGVSQSPRYKVAKRGQDVALRCDPISGHVSLFWYQQALGQGPEFLTYFQNEAQLDKSGLPSDRFFAERPEGSVSTLKIQRTQQEDSAVYLCASSLGGDMMTQYFGPGTRLLVL.

The V and J genes are TRBV7-2 and TRBJ2-7; TRBD2 matches at 7 bases. Germline V gene lookup returns CDR1 SGHTA and CDR2 FQGNSA. CDR3 length: 14 residues. V shed 2 bases and J 3 bases; nucleotides not matched to a gene: 4. The CDR3 here is CASSLRSGIYEQYF. CDR3 coding DNA: TGTGCCAGCAGCTTAAGGAGCGGGATCTACGAGCAGTACTTC.

This chain uses TRBV10-3 with TRBJ1-5; D is perhaps TRBD1 (6 bases). This CDR3 has 14 amino acids. The ends were cut back, 3 bases at V and 4 bases at J, with 10 bases in the middle. The V gene's germline CDR1 is ENHRY and CDR2 SYGVKD. The CDR3 reads CAISEFTGNQPQHF. CDR3 nucleotide sequence: TGTGCCATCAGTGAATTTACAGGGAATCAGCCCCAGCATTTT.

The rearrangement links TRBV5-3 to TRBJ2-1, with TRBD2 identical over 14 bases. TRBV5-3 is noted as an ORF with a role that remains uncertain. J lost 2 bases, V lost 4 bases, and 8 bases had no gene match. This CDR3 is 18 amino acids long. The CDR3 sequence is CARSKGTSGRTPYNEQFF. CDR3 coding DNA: TGTGCCAGAAGCAAGGGGACTAGCGGGAGAACCCCCTACAATGAGCAGTTCTTC.

The chain uses TRBV9 and TRBJ1-3; no definite D call. Germline V CDR1 and CDR2: SGDLS, YYNGEE. There are 15 residues in the CDR3. V was cut by 0 bases and J by 0 bases, with 7 bases left in between. For the CDR3, the DNA is TGTGCCAGCAGCGTAGGGTCAGGCTCTGGAAACACCATATATTTT. This gives the protein CASSVGSGSGNTIYF.

J is TRBJ2-1 and V is TRBV6-1; 9 bases agree with TRBD2. The CDR3 covers 16 residues. CDR1 is MNHNS and CDR2 is SASEGT in the germline V gene. The J segment lost 2 bases and the V segment lost 4 bases, leaving 6 bases of the junction unmatched. CDR3 residues: CASSGSSSGTYNEQFF. For the CDR3, the DNA is TGTGCCAGCAGTGGGTCATCTAGCGGGACCTACAATGAGCAGTTCTTC.

The V call is TRBV4-3, the J call TRBJ1-1; TRBD1 might be the D (6 bases). Germline V CDR1 and CDR2: LGHNA, YSLEER. Deletions cut 0 bases from V and 1 base from J, with 12 bases between. CDR3 length: 16 residues. The CDR3 bases are TGCGCCAGCAGCCAAGAGCTTGTCAGGGGGAACACTGAAGCTTTCTTT. It yields the protein CASSQELVRGNTEAFF.

The rearrangement links TRBV29-1 to TRBJ2-7, with 9 bases fitting TRBD1. Germline V CDR1 and CDR2: SQVTM, ANQGSEA. Germline trimming cut 3 bases from V and 0 bases from J; bases unmatched to any gene: 3. The CDR3 is made up of 14 amino acids. The CDR3 spells CSVEDRGLSYEQYF. CDR3 DNA: TGCAGCGTTGAGGACAGGGGTCTCTCCTACGAGCAGTACTTC.

The rearrangement joins TRBV4-1 to TRBJ1-5; D unresolved. Trimming removed 0 bases from V and 7 bases from J, with 7 bases in between. Germline values: CDR1 MGHRA, CDR2 YSYEKL. The CDR3 sequence is 13 residues long. The CDR3 loop reads CASSQDRGQPQHF. The CDR3 coding sequence is TGCGCCAGCAGCCAAGATCGGGGACAGCCCCAGCATTTT.

This chain joins TRBV27 and TRBJ2-1; 15 bases are shared with TRBD2. The CDR3 totals 17 residues. With 1 base clipped from V and 4 bases from J, the junction kept 2 bases outside the gene matches. Germline CDR1 and CDR2: MNHEY and SMNVEV (reference sequence). The CDR3, as DNA: TGTGCCAGCAGTTTATGGACTAGCGGGAGGGGGTACAATGAGCAGTTCTTC. Amino acid sequence: CASSLWTSGRGYNEQFF.

V is TRBV6-6 and J is TRBJ2-1; 8 bases agree with TRBD2. The J segment lost 5 bases and the V segment lost 0 bases, leaving 0 bases of the junction unmatched. Germline CDR1 is MNHNY and CDR2 is SVGAGI (reference sequence). CDR3 length: 14 amino acids. As DNA, the CDR3 is TGTGCCAGCAGTTACTCGACTAGCGACAATGAGCAGTTCTTC. It codes for CASSYSTSDNEQFF.

V is TRBV11-3 and J is TRBJ2-3; 8 bases map to TRBD1. The CDR3 consists of 15 residues. The junction had 5 bases not matched to a gene; V was cut back by 1 base and J by 5 bases. CDR1 is SGHNT and CDR2 is YENEEA in the germline V gene. This chain's CDR3 is CASSLGGQVEDTQYF. CDR3 bases: TGTGCCAGCAGCTTAGGGGGACAGGTCGAAGATACGCAGTATTTT.

In this sample, this clone turned up once. The chain employs TRBV5-4 and TRBJ2-7, with TRBD2 as a possible D gene (6 bases). The germline V gene has CDR1 SGHNT and CDR2 YYREEE (reference sequence). The CDR3 loop spans 15 amino acids. V was cut by 0 bases and J by 3 bases, with 13 bases left in between. The CDR3 DNA reads as TGTGCCAGCAGCTTGGTTTCGGGAGTGTACTACGAGCAGTACTTC. Its protein product is CASSLVSGVYYEQYF.